Below are 3 T cell receptor beta chains sequenced from a single sample in a study of CD4+ T cells in melanoma (dated by TCRdb to between 2021 and 2022). Libraries were constructed by the immunoSEQ multiplex PCR assay. What TCRdb holds here is the immuneACCESS table cut down to in-frame rearrangements. Part of the clones is not present; checked against another copy, under half of the missing clones reflect an unresolved V gene, and the others are unexplained. The sample contains 17,000 or so clones, over 70% of them found a single time. Of the sample, under 7% is held by the ten largest clones. Sequencing was carried out using cells from a culture (not recorded whether cultured in vitro). The receptors originated from a human donor with melanoma.

This clone has just one count. The V and J genes are TRBV4-1 and TRBJ2-4; the D gene could be TRBD1 or TRBD2 (5 bases each). Trimming cost V 3 bases and J 1 base, with 13 bases left between them. Germline V gene lookup returns CDR1 MGHRA and CDR2 YSYEKL. The CDR3 runs to 16 residues. The CDR3 loop reads CASSQRDRAAKNIQYF. Written as DNA, the CDR3 is TGCGCCAGCAGCCAGAGGGACCGCGCGGCCAAAAACATTCAGTACTTC.

The chain employs TRBV5-1 and TRBJ1-1, with D perhaps TRBD1 (5 bases). V lost 3 bases and J lost 0, with 9 bases in between. Germline CDR1 reads SGHRS; CDR2 reads YFSETQ. The CDR3 has 14 amino acids. The DNA of the CDR3 is TGCGCCAGCAGCTGGGGGGGGGTGAACACTGAAGCTTTCTTT. Residues: CASSWGGVNTEAFF.

This rearrangement joins TRBV5-1 to TRBJ1-1; 8 bases align to TRBD1. Germline CDR1 SGHRS, CDR2 YFSETQ. The trim removed 4 bases at V and 1 base at J, leaving 3 bases unmatched. CDR3 size: 14 residues. The DNA for the CDR3 is TGCGCCAGCAGCAGGGGACAGGCGAACACTGAAGCTTTCTTT. It yields the protein CASSRGQANTEAFF.